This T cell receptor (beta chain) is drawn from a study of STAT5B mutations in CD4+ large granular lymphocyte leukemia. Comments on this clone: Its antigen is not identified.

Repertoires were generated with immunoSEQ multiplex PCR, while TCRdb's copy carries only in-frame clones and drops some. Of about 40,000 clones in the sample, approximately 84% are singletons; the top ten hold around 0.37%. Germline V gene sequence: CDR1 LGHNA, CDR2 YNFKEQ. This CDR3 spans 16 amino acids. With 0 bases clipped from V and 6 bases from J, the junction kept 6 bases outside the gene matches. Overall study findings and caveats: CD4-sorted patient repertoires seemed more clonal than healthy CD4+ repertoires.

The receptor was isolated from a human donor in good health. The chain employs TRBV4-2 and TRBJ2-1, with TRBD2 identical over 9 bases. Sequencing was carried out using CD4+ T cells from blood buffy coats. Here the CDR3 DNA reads TGTGCCAGCAGCCAAGATAATGGCGGGGGGGGCAATGAGCAGTTCTTC. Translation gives CASSQDNGGGGNEQFF.